A single sample gave rise to the 13 T cell receptor beta chains below, sequenced in a study of T cell repertoires in cytomegalovirus infection. These receptors lack a known antigen. A single record per CDR3 protein comes from TCRdb applying MiXCR to the reads. Among almost 90,000 distinct CDR3 sequences listed, approximately 30% were seen once. This sample comprised CD8+ T cells from cultured PBMCs, obtained from culture after CMV antigen stimulation. The source of these receptors is a human donor in good health (CMV status not recorded). Some clones in this sample may be carry-over from other donors' samples.

The table lists this clonotype with many counts. The V and J genes are TRBV7-2 and TRBJ2-3; D ambiguous. The germline V and J ends were trimmed by 1 base and 0 bases, with 8 bases remaining between them. The CDR3 has 15 residues. Germline V CDR1 and CDR2: SGHTA, FQGNSA. The CDR3 region has the DNA TGTGCCAGCAGCTTAGGCACAGCTAGCACAGATACGCAGTATTTT. Translation gives CASSLGTASTDTQYF.

This chain uses TRBV27 with TRBJ2-1, with D perhaps matching TRBD1 or TRBD2 (5 bases each). The CDR3 contains 22 residues. The V gene lost 8 bases and the J gene lost 4 bases, with 39 bases spanning the gap. Germline loops: CDR1 MNHEY, CDR2 SMNVEV (reference sequence). CDR3 in DNA: TGTGCCAGCTGGGGGAGAGCCGGGCCTTGGGGTCGGTTTGGTTCAATTTACAATGAGCAGTTCTTC. This encodes CASWGRAGPWGRFGSIYNEQFF.

This rearrangement joins TRBV28 to TRBJ2-7; D gene ambiguous. This CDR3 has 13 amino acids. The germline V gene encodes CDR1 MDHEN and CDR2 SYDVKM. V was clipped by 3 bases and J by 1 base, with 7 bases between them. The CDR3 DNA is TGTGCCAGCAGTTTTCCCCTGTCCTACGAGCAGTACTTC. Amino acid sequence: CASSFPLSYEQYF. Full variable domain (missing parts from reference TRBV28 and TRBJ2-7): DVKVTQSSRYLVKRTGEKVFLECVQDMDHENMFWYRQDPGLGLRLIYFSYDVKMKEKGDIPEGYSVSREKKERFSLILESASTNQTSMYLCASSFPLSYEQYFGPGTRLTVT.

This clonotype was seen only a few times. CDR3 in amino acids: CASSEMTGGEGYTF. The CDR3 DNA follows: TGTGCCAGCAGCGAAATGACAGGGGGGGAAGGCTACACCTTC. The V call is TRBV7-6, the J call TRBJ1-2; 9 positions agree with TRBD1. CDR1 and CDR2 (germline): SGHVS, FNYEAQ. The CDR3 totals 14 residues. The V segment lost 5 bases and the J segment 8 bases; nucleotides outside the gene matches: 9.

In its sample, this clonotype was seen once. The chain combines TRBV19 with TRBJ2-2; 7 bases agree with TRBD1. The trim removed 8 bases at V and 4 bases at J, leaving 10 bases unmatched. The CDR3 is made up of 15 amino acids. Germline-derived CDR1 and CDR2 are LNHDA and SQIVND (reference sequence). The CDR3 bases are TGTGCCAGTCAACAGGGGCGCACGTTCACCGGGGAGCTGTTTTTT. Amino acid sequence: CASQQGRTFTGELFF.

The rearrangement links TRBV19 to TRBJ1-6, with D maybe TRBD1 (5 bases). Per germline, CDR1 LNHDA and CDR2 SQIVND (reference sequence). The CDR3 is 15 amino acids. V lost 6 bases and J lost 10, with 19 bases in between. Written as DNA, the CDR3 is TGTGCCAGTAGGCCCTCCGGGACTTCTTTCTCACCCCTCCACTTT. It translates to CASRPSGTSFSPLHF.

At least ten counts were recorded for this clonotype. The V call is TRBV7-8, the J call TRBJ2-2; the match to TRBD2 covers 9 bases. The CDR3 spans 17 residues. Germline V gene sequence: CDR1 SGHVS, CDR2 FQNEAQ. The trim removed 1 base at V and 1 base at J, leaving 4 bases unmatched. The CDR3 loop reads CASSLERAGGNTGELFF. The DNA of the CDR3 is TGTGCCAGCAGCTTAGAGCGAGCGGGAGGGAACACCGGGGAGCTGTTTTTT.

The chain combines TRBV7-3 with TRBJ2-2, with D possibly called TRBD1 or TRBD2 (5 bases each). The CDR3 has 15 amino acids. Germline CDR1 and CDR2: SGHTA and FQGTGA. V dropped 1 base and J dropped 3 bases, with 9 bases sitting between them. For the CDR3, the DNA is TGTGCCAGCAGCTTAATTTTGGGGGACACCGGGGAGCTGTTTTTT. As protein: CASSLILGDTGELFF.

The rearrangement joins TRBV28 to TRBJ2-5, with 8 nucleotides matching TRBD2. This CDR3 is built from 14 residues. Germline CDR1 reads MDHEN; CDR2 reads SYDVKM. V shed 4 bases and J 7 bases; nucleotides not matched to a gene: 8. The CDR3 loop reads CASSSGLEDGTQYF. CDR3 DNA sequence: TGTGCCAGCAGTTCGGGACTAGAAGACGGGACCCAGTACTTC. Filled out from reference TRBV28 and TRBJ2-5, the complete variable domain reads DVKVTQSSRYLVKRTGEKVFLECVQDMDHENMFWYRQDPGLGLRLIYFSYDVKMKEKGDIPEGYSVSREKKERFSLILESASTNQTSMYLCASSSGLEDGTQYFGPGTRLLVL.

The sample holds one count of this clonotype. The CDR3 here is CASSKGQAESSYEQYF. CDR3 DNA: TGTGCCAGCAGTAAAGGACAGGCGGAGAGCTCCTACGAGCAGTACTTC. The gene calls are TRBV27 and TRBJ2-7, with 7 bases fitting TRBD1. The CDR3 sequence is 16 residues long. Trimming cost V 5 bases and J 0 bases; bases outside gene matches: 10. Germline loops: CDR1 MNHEY, CDR2 SMNVEV (reference sequence).

The chain joins TRBV12-3 or TRBV12-4 to TRBJ1-1, with D possibly matching TRBD1 (6 bases). The CDR3 sequence is 12 residues long. Trimming left V 5 bases short and J 4 bases short, with 8 bases between. The CDR3 is CASSRTVTEAFF. The CDR3 DNA reads as TGTGCCAGCAGTCGGACAGTCACTGAAGCTTTCTTT.

The CDR3 reads CASSQEGGRPSGNTIYF. DNA of the CDR3: TGCGCCAGCAGCCAAGAAGGTGGCAGGCCCTCTGGAAACACCATATATTTT. The rearrangement uses TRBV4-1 and TRBJ1-3; D remains unclear. V was clipped by 0 bases and J by 0 bases, with 12 bases between them. The CDR3 runs to 17 residues. Looked up from germline, CDR1 is MGHRA and CDR2 is YSYEKL.

This clonotype was recorded many times. The chain employs TRBV11-2 and TRBJ2-7, with 13 nucleotides matching TRBD2. The CDR3 sequence is 16 residues long. Trimming took 9 bases from V and 4 from J; bases not matched to a gene: 12. Germline CDR1 reads SGHAT; CDR2 reads FQNNGV. The CDR3 here is CARTSGGLPTFYEQYF. The DNA of the CDR3 is TGTGCCAGGACTAGCGGGGGGCTTCCAACGTTTTACGAGCAGTACTTC.